This T cell receptor beta chain was retrieved from a study of blood T cell repertoires in COVID-19. Study-wide background: The United States, Italy and Spain supplied acute and convalescent COVID-19 samples.

V lost 8 bases and J lost 5, with 18 bases in between. The CDR3 runs to 14 residues. Looked up from germline, CDR1 is LNHDA and CDR2 is SQIVND (reference sequence). The authors' processing: For nucleated cells, counts were estimated from reference gene primer amplification. Using immunoSEQ multiplex PCR, the repertoire was profiled, and TCRdb retains in-frame clones only, with some absent. D and trimming were read from the DNA, whereas the V and J calls and clone size are those reported in that table. The table includes over 200,000 clones, less than 85% detected once. Participant age was about 18 to 89 years, and participants resided in 25 or so US areas. Each recovered donor of Cohort 3 presented with two negative PCRs, clearance, or symptom resolution.

This TCR was recovered from a man aged 60-69 years who had recovered from COVID-19. V is TRBV19 and J is TRBJ1-2; D is perhaps TRBD1 (5 bases). Sequenced: PBMCs or T cells enriched from blood (not recorded which). This CDR3 is CASGPWGEGYGYTF. CDR3 nucleotides: TGTGCCAGTGGGCCGTGGGGGGAAGGGTATGGCTACACCTTC.